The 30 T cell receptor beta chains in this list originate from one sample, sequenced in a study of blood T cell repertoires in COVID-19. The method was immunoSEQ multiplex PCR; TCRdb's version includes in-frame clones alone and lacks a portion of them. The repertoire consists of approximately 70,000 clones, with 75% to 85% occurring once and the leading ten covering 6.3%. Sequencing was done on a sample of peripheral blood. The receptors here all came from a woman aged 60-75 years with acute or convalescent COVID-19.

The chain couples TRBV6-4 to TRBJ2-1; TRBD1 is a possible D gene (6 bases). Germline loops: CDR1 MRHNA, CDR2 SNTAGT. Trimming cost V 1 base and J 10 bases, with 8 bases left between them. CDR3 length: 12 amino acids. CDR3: CASSDFRGEQFF. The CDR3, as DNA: TGTGCCAGCAGTGACTTTAGGGGGGAGCAGTTCTTC.

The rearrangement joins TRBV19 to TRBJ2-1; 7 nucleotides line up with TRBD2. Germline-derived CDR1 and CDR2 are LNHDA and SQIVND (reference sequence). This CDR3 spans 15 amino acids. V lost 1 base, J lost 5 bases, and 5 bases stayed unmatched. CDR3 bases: TGTGCCAGTAGTATAGTCCCGGGACTAAACAATGAGCAGTTCTTC. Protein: CASSIVPGLNNEQFF.

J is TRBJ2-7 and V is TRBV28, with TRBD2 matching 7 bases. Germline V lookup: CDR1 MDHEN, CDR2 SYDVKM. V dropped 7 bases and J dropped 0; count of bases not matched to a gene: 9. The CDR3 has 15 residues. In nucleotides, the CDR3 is TGTGCCAGCATTGGGGCCGGGGGGAGCTCCTACGAGCAGTACTTC. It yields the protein CASIGAGGSSYEQYF.

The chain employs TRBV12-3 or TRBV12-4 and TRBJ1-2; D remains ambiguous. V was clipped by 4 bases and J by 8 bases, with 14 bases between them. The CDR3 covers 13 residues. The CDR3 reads CASSSGEGTGYTF. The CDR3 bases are TGTGCCAGCAGTTCTGGGGAGGGTACGGGCTACACCTTC.

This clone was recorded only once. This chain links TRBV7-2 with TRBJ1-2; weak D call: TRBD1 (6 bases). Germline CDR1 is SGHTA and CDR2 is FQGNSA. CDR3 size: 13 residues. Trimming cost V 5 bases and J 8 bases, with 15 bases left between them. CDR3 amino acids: CASSTTGPSGYTF. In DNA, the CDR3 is TGTGCCAGCAGCACTACAGGGCCCAGCGGCTACACCTTC.

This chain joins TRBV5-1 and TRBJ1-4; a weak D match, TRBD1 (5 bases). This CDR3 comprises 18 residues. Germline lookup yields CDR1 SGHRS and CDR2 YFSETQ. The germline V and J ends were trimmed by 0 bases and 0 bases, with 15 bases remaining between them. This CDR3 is CASSLEPPGIATNEKLFF. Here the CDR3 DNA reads TGCGCCAGCAGCTTGGAGCCTCCAGGGATTGCAACTAATGAAAAACTGTTTTTT.

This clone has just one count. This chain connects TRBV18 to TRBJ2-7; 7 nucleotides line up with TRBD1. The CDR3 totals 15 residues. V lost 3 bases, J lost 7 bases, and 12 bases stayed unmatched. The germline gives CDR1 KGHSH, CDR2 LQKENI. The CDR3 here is CASSPDRPLVEEQYF. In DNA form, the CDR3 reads TGTGCCAGCTCACCGGACAGGCCTTTAGTGGAGGAGCAGTACTTC.

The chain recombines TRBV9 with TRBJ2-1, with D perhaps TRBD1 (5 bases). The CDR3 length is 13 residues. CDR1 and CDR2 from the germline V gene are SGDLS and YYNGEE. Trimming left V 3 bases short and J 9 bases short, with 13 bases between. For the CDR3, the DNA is TGTGCCAGCAGCGCTATACAGGTAGCTGAGCAGTTCTTC. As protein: CASSAIQVAEQFF.

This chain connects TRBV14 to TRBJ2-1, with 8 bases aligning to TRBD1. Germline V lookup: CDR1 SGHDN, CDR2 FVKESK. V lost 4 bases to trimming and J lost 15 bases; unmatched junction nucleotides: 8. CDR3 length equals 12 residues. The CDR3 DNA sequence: TGTGCCAGCAGCCCAGGGGGCACCCACAGGTTCTTC. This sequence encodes CASSPGGTHRFF. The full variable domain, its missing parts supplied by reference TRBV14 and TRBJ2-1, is EAGVTQFPSHSVIEKGQTVTLRCDPISGHDNLYWYRRVMGKEIKFLLHFVKESKQDESGMPNNRFLAERTGGTYSTLKVQPAELEDSGVYFCASSPGGTHRFFGPGTRLTVL.

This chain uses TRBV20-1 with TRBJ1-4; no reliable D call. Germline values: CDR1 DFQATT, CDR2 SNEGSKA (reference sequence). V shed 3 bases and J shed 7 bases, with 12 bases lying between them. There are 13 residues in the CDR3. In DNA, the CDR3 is TGCAGTGCTAGTTCCGGAGCCACTGAAAAACTGTTTTTT. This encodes CSASSGATEKLFF.

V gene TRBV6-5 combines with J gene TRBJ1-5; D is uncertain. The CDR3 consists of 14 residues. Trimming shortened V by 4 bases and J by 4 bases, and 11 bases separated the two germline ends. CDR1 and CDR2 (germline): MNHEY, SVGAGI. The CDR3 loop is CASSLPRGNQPQHF. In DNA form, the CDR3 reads TGTGCCAGCAGTTTGCCTCGAGGAAATCAGCCCCAGCATTTT.

The CDR3 sequence: CASSPGGGTNTGELFF. The CDR3 DNA is TGTGCCAGCTCACCGGGTGGCGGGACGAACACCGGGGAGCTGTTTTTT. This rearrangement joins TRBV18 to TRBJ2-2; D might be TRBD2 (6 bases). The CDR3 runs to 16 residues. V dropped 3 bases and J dropped 0 bases, with 11 bases sitting between them. Germline V gene sequence: CDR1 KGHSH, CDR2 LQKENI.

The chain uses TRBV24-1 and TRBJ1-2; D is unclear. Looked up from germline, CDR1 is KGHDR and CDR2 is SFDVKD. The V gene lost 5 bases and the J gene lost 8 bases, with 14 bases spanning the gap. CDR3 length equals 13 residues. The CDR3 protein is CATSAGNSWGYTF. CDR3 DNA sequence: TGTGCCACCAGTGCGGGAAATTCATGGGGCTACACCTTC.

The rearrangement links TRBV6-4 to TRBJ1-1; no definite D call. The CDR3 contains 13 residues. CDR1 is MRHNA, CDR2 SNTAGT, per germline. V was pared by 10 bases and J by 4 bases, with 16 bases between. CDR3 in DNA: TGTGCCACCCCTAGACCTGTTATCACTGAAGCTTTCTTT. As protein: CATPRPVITEAFF.

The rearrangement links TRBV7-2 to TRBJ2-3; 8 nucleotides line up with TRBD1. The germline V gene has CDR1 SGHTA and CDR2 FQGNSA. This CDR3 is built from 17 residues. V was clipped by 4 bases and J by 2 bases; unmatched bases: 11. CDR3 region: CASSYSTGGGATDTQYF. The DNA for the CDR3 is TGTGCCAGCAGCTACTCAACAGGGGGTGGGGCCACAGATACGCAGTATTTT.

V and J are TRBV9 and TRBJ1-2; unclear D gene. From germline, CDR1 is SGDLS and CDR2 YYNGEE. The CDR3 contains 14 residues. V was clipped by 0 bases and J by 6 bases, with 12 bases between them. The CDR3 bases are TGTGCCAGCAGCGTAGAGCCTTTCGGGAATGGCTACACCTTC. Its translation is CASSVEPFGNGYTF.

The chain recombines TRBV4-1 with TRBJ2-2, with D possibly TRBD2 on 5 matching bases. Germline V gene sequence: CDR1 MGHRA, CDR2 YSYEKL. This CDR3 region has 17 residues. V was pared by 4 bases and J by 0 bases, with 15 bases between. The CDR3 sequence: CASSPLDRLSNTGELFF. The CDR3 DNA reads TGCGCCAGCAGCCCCTTAGATCGACTATCGAACACCGGGGAGCTGTTTTTT.

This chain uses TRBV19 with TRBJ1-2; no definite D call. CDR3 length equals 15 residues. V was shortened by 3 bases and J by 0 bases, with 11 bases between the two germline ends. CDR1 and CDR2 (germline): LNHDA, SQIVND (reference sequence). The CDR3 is CASSIATGANYGYTF. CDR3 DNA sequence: TGTGCCAGTAGTATTGCGACCGGGGCTAACTATGGCTACACCTTC.

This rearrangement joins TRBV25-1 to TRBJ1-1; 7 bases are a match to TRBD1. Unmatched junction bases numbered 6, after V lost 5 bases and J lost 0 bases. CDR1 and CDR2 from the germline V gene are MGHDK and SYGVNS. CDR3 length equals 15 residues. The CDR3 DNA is TGTGCCAGCAGTAGACAGGGACTTTTGAACACTGAAGCTTTCTTT. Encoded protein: CASSRQGLLNTEAFF.

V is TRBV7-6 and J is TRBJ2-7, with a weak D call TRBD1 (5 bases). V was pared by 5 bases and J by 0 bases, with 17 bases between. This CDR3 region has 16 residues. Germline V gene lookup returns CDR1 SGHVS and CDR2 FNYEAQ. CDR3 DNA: TGTGCCAGCAGCCCCAGAGGTGCAGGGCTCTCCTACGAGCAGTACTTC. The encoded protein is CASSPRGAGLSYEQYF.

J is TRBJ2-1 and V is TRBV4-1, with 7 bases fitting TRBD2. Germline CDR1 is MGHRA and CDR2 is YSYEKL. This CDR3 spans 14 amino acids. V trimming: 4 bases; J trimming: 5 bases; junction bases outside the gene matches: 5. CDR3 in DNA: TGCGCCAGCAGCCTTTTACGGGAGGACAATGAGCAGTTCTTC. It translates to CASSLLREDNEQFF.

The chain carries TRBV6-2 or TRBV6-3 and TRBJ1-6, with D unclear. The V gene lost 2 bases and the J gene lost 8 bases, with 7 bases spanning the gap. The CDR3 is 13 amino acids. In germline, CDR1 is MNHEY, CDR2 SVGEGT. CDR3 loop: CASSYGTDSPLHF. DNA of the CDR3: TGTGCCAGCAGTTACGGTACGGATTCACCCCTCCACTTT.

This chain's CDR3 is CASSLGDTNGYTF. Written as DNA, the CDR3 is TGCGCCAGCAGCTTGGGGGACACGAATGGCTACACCTTC. The V call is TRBV5-1, the J call TRBJ1-2; D possibly corresponds to TRBD1 (6 bases). The germline gives CDR1 SGHRS, CDR2 YFSETQ. Trimming left V 0 bases short and J 6 bases short, with 9 bases between. This CDR3 contains 13 residues.

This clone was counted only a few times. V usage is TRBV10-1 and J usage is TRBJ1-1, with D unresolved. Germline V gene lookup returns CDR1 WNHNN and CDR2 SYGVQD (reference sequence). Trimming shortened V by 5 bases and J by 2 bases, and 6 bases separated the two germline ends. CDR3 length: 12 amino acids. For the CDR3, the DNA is TGCGCCAGCAGTTCGGTTAACACTGAAGCTTTCTTT. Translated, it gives CASSSVNTEAFF.

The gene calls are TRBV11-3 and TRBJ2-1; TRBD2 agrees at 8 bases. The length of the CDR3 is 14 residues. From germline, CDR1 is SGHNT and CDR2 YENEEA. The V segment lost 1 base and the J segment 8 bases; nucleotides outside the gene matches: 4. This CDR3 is CASSLAGGLHEQFF. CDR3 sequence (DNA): TGTGCCAGCAGCTTAGCGGGGGGGCTTCATGAGCAGTTCTTC.

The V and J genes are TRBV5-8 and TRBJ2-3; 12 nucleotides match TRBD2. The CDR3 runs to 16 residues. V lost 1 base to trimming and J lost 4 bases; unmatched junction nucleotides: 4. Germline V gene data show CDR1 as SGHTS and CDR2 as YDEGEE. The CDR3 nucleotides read TGTGCCAGCAGCTTGAAACTAGCGGGGGGTGCAGATACGCAGTATTTT. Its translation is CASSLKLAGGADTQYF. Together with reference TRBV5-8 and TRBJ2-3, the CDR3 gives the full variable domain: EAGVTQSPTHLIKTRGQQATLRCSPISGHTSVYWYQQALGLGLQFLLWYDEGEERNRGNFPPRFSGRQFPNYSSELNVNALELEDSALYLCASSLKLAGGADTQYFGPGTRLTVL.

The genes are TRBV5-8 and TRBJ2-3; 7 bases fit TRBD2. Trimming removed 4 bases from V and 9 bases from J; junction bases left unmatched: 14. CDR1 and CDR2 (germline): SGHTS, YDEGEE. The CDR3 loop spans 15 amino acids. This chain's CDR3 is CASSTVAGPAGTQYF. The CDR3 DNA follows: TGTGCCAGCAGCACCGTAGCGGGCCCGGCTGGCACGCAGTATTTT. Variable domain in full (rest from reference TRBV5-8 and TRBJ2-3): EAGVTQSPTHLIKTRGQQATLRCSPISGHTSVYWYQQALGLGLQFLLWYDEGEERNRGNFPPRFSGRQFPNYSSELNVNALELEDSALYLCASSTVAGPAGTQYFGPGTRLTVL.

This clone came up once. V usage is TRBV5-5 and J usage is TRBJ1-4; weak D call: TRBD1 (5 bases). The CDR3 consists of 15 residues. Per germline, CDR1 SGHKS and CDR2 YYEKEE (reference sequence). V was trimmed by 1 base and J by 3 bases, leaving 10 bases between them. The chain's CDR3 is CASSLLGEANEKLFF. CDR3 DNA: TGTGCCAGCAGCTTGTTAGGGGAGGCTAATGAAAAACTGTTTTTT.

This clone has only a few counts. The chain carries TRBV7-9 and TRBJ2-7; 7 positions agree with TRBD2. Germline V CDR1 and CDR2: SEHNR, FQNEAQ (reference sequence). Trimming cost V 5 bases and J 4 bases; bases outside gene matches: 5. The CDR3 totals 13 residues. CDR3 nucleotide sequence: TGTGCCAGCAGCCCCGGGACTATATACGAGCAGTACTTC. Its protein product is CASSPGTIYEQYF.

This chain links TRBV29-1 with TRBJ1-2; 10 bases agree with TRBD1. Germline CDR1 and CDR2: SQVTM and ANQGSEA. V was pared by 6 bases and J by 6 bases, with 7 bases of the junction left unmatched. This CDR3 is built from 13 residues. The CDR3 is CSVDRGQEDGYTF. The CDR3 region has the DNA TGCAGCGTCGACAGGGGGCAAGAGGATGGCTACACCTTC.